Presented here are 3 T cell receptor beta chains from one specimen sequenced in a study of cytomegalovirus exposure and HLA in healthy donors. PCR was performed using 60 Vbeta and 13 Jbeta primers. The table came from immunoSEQ multiplex PCR; TCRdb's copy has only in-frame clones and leaves some out. This repertoire includes approximately 79,000 clones. Material: PBMCs. These receptor sequences come from a boy between 10 and 17 years old in good health and CMV-seronegative.

The chain links TRBV27 to TRBJ2-1; 9 bases are a match to TRBD2. The trim removed 3 bases at V and 6 bases at J, leaving 6 bases unmatched. Germline V gene sequence: CDR1 MNHEY, CDR2 SMNVEV (reference sequence). The CDR3 is made up of 15 amino acids. Here the CDR3 DNA reads TGTGCCAGCAGTTTTGGGACTAGCCAATCCAATGAGCAGTTCTTC. Translated: CASSFGTSQSNEQFF.

This chain links TRBV11-1 with TRBJ1-1; 8 bases line up with TRBD1. V lost 5 bases and J lost 6; bases outside the gene matches: 8. In germline, CDR1 is SGHAT, CDR2 FQDESV (reference sequence). This CDR3 has 14 residues. CDR3 residues: CASSPTTGGAEAFF. The CDR3 nucleotides are TGTGCCAGCAGCCCTACAACAGGGGGGGCTGAAGCTTTCTTT.

V is TRBV13 and J is TRBJ2-7; D is ambiguous. Germline V gives CDR1 PRHDT, CDR2 FYEKMQ (reference sequence). The V gene lost 3 bases and the J gene lost 3 bases, with 6 bases spanning the gap. This CDR3 region has 12 residues. For the CDR3, the DNA is TGTGCCAGCAGCTTCCAACTCTACGAGCAGTACTTC. It translates to CASSFQLYEQYF.